The source of this TCR beta chain is a study of OX40 agonist ivuxolimab in advanced cancers. Points from the study as a whole: Within 6 weeks, CD4+ and CD8+ blood T cells expanded clonally at 0.1 to 3.0 mg/kg.

TCRdb's table, derived via immunoSEQ multiplex PCR, lists solely in-frame clones and lacks some. This table has roughly 63,000 clones, around four fifths appearing once. Germline-derived CDR1 and CDR2 are MGHDK and SYGVNS. This CDR3 has 17 amino acids. V gave up 4 bases and J gave up 3 bases, with 21 bases separating them. A remark on this clone: Its antigen is currently unknown.

The sample here was CD4+ or CD8+ T cells sorted from blood, taken in a trial of the OX40 agonist ivuxolimab. The chain couples TRBV25-1 to TRBJ1-1; possibly TRBD1 for D (6 bases). This TCR was sampled from an adult with an advanced solid tumor such as melanoma, head and neck, liver or kidney cancer. CDR3 in DNA: TGTGCCAGCAGTGTGGGGTCTTTATACAGGGCAGACACTGAAGCTTTCTTT. Residues: CASSVGSLYRADTEAFF.